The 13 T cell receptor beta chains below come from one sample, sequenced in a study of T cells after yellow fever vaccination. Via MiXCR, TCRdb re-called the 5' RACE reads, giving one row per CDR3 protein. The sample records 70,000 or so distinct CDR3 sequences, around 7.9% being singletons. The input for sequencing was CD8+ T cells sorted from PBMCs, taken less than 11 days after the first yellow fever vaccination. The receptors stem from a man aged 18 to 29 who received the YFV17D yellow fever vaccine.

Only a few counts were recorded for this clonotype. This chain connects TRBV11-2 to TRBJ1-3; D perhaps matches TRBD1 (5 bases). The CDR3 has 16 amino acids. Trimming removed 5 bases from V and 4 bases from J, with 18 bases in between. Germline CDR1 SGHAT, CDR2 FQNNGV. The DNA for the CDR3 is TGTGCCAGCAGCCGATTCTCCAGGGATGCGGGAAACACCATATATTTT. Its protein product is CASSRFSRDAGNTIYF.

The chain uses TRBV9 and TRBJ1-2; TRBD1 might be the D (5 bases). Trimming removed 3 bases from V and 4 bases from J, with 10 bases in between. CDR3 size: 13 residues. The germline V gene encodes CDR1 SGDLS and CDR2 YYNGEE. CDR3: CASSAAGTYGYTF. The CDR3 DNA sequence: TGTGCCAGCAGCGCGGCGGGGACCTATGGCTACACCTTC.

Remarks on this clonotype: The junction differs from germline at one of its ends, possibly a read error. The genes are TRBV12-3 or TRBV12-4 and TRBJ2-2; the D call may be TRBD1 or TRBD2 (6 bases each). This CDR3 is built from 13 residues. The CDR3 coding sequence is TGTGCCAGCAGTTTCGGCAGGGGCGGGGAGCCGTTTTTT. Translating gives CASSFGRGGEPFF.

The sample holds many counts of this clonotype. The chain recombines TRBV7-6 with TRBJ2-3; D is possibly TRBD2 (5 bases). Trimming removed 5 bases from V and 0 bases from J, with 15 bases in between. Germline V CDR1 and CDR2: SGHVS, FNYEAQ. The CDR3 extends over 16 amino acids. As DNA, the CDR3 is TGTGCCAGCAGCCAGAATGAGGGAGACAGCACAGATACGCAGTATTTT. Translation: CASSQNEGDSTDTQYF.

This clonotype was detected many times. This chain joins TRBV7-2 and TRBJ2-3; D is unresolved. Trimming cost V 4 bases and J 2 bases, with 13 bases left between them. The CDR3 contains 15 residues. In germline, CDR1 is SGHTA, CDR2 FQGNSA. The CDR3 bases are TGTGCCAGCAGCTCCGTCGACGCCTACACAGATACGCAGTATTTT. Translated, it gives CASSSVDAYTDTQYF.

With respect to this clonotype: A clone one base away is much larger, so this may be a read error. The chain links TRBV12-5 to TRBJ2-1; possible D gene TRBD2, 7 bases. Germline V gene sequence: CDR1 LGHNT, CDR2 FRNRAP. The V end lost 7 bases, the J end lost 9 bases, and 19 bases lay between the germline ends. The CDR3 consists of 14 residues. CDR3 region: CASAPGGRGGEQFF. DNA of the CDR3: TGTGCTAGTGCCCCGGGGGGCCGGGGAGGTGAGCAGTTCTTC.

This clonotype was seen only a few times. The chain's CDR3 is CASSPRGASTDTQYF. The CDR3 bases are TGCGCCAGCAGCCCCCGGGGAGCTAGCACAGATACGCAGTATTTT. The chain links TRBV5-1 to TRBJ2-3; a possible D gene is TRBD2 (5 bases). Trimming took 4 bases from V and 0 from J, leaving 12 bases between them. CDR3 size: 15 residues. Per the germline V gene, CDR1 is SGHRS and CDR2 is YFSETQ.

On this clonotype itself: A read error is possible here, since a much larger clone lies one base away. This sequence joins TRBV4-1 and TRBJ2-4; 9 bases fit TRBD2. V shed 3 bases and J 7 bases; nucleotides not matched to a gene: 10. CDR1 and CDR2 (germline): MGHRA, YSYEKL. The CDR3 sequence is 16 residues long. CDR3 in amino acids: CASSQGAGGRNNIQYF. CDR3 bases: TGCGCCAGCAGCCAGGGCGCGGGGGGGCGAAATAACATTCAGTACTTC.

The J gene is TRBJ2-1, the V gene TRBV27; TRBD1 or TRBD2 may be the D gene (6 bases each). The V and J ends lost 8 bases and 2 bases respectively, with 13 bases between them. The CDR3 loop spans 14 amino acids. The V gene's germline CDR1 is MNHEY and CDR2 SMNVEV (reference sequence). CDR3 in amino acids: CASAPGGPYNEQFF. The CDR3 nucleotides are TGTGCCAGCGCCCCCGGGGGCCCCTACAATGAGCAGTTCTTC.

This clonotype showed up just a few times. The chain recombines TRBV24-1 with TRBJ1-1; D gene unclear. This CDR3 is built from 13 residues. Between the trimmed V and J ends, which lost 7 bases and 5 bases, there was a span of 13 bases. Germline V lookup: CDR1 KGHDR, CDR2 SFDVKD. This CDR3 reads CATRAGMGTEAFF. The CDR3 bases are TGTGCCACCAGGGCGGGAATGGGGACTGAAGCTTTCTTT.

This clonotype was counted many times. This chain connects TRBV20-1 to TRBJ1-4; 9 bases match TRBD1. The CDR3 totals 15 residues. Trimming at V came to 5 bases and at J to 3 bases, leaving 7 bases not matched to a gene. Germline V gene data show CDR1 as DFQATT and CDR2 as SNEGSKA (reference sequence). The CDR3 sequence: CSAPDRGGSNEKLFF. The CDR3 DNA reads TGCAGTGCTCCGGACAGGGGAGGATCTAATGAAAAACTGTTTTTT.

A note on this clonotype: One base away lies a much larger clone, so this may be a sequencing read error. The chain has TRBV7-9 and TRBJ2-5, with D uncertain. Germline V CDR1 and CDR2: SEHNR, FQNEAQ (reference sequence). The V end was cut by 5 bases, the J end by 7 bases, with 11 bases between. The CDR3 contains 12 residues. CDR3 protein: CASSTLAWTQYF. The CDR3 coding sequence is TGTGCCAGCAGCACCCTCGCATGGACCCAGTACTTC.

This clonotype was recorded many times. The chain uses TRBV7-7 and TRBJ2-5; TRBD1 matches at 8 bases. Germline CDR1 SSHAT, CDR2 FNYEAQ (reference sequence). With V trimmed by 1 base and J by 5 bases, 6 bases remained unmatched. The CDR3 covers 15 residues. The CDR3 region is CASSLVTGEIETQYF. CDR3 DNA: TGTGCCAGCAGCTTAGTGACAGGGGAAATTGAGACCCAGTACTTC.